This T cell receptor beta chain was obtained from a study of sequential checkpoint blockade in melanoma. Overall study context: Patients were randomized 1:1 to nivolumab-then-ipilimumab or ipilimumab-then-nivolumab first-line.

This sample's treatment: randomized to nivolumab then ipilimumab (arm A) or the reverse (arm B). From thawed PBMCs, live CD3+CD8+ cells negative for CD19 and CD56 were sorted. Trimming removed 5 bases from V and 5 bases from J, with 10 bases in between. Germline CDR1 and CDR2: SNHLY and FYNNEI. The CDR3 sequence is 13 residues long. Sequencing used immunoSEQ multiplex PCR; TCRdb keeps in-frame clones, though not all of them. Of some 10,000 clones in the sample, around 73% were seen once. The source was CD8+ T cells sorted from blood (inferred from file names), collected from a patient given nivolumab and ipilimumab in sequence. The V call is TRBV2, the J call TRBJ1-5; D is unresolved. The sequence derives from a human donor with melanoma. As DNA, the CDR3 is TGTGCCAGCAGTCACAGCATCGATCAGCCCCAGCATTTT. Translated: CASSHSIDQPQHF.